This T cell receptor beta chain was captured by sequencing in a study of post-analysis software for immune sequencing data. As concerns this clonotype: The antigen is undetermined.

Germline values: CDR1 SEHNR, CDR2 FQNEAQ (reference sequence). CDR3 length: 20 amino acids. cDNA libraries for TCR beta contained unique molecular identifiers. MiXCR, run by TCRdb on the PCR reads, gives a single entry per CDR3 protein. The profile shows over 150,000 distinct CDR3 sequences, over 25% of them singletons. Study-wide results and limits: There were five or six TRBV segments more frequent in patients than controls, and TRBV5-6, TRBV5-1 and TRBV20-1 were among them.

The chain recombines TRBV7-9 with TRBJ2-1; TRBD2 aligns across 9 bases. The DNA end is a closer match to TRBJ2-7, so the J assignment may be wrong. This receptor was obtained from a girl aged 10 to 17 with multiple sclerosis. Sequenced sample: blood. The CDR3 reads CASSIRRIAGVGSSYNEQYF. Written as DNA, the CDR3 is TGTGCCAGCAGCATACGTCGCATAGCGGGAGTGGGAAGCTCCTACAATGAGCAGTACTTC.